These 15 T cell receptor beta chains were sequenced from one sample in a study of T cell responses to AZD1222 COVID-19 vaccine. TCRdb's table, derived via immunoSEQ multiplex PCR, lists solely in-frame clones and lacks some. There are 140,000 or so clones in the sample; 85% to 90% occur only once, and 1.6% lies in the top ten. This specimen consisted of peripheral blood, obtained on day 0 of AZD1222 vaccination. These receptors were collected from an adult in good health.

The chain combines TRBV7-9 with TRBJ1-2; D ambiguous. The germline CDR1 and CDR2 sequences are SEHNR and FQNEAQ (reference sequence). The CDR3 has 15 residues. The V end was cut by 3 bases, the J end by 0 bases, with 11 bases between. For the CDR3, the DNA is TGTGCCAGCAGCTTCAGTGAAGGAGCTAACTATGGCTACACCTTC. Translation gives CASSFSEGANYGYTF.

This clone has just one count. The chain couples TRBV18 to TRBJ2-7; D is uncertain. Germline CDR1 is KGHSH and CDR2 is LQKENI. The CDR3 length is 15 residues. Trimming removed 8 bases from V and 2 bases from J, with 19 bases in between. As DNA, the CDR3 is TGTGCCAGCCCCCATCGGGCAGGCGCAACCTACGAGCAGTACTTC. Its protein is CASPHRAGATYEQYF.

This chain's CDR3 is CASSQFTGNYGYTF. The DNA of the CDR3 is TGTGCCAGCAGCCAATTTACAGGGAACTATGGCTACACCTTC. V gene TRBV7-9 combines with J gene TRBJ1-2; D possibly corresponds to TRBD1 (6 bases). The CDR3 runs to 14 residues. V was cut by 5 bases and J by 2 bases, with 12 bases left in between. The V gene's germline CDR1 is SEHNR and CDR2 FQNEAQ (reference sequence). Complete variable domain (other parts from reference TRBV7-9 and TRBJ1-2): DTGVSQNPRHKITKRGQNVTFRCDPISEHNRLYWYRQTLGQGPEFLTYFQNEAQLEKSRLLSDRFSAERPKGSFSTLEIQRTEQGDSAMYLCASSQFTGNYGYTFGSGTRLTVV.

V is TRBV30 and J is TRBJ1-3; TRBD1 might be the D (6 bases). CDR1 and CDR2 from the germline V gene are GTSNPN and SVGIG (reference sequence). This CDR3 is built from 14 residues. V was shortened by 5 bases and J by 0 bases, with 11 bases between the two germline ends. The CDR3 region has the DNA TGTGCCTGGCAAAAGGACAGCTCTGGAAACACCATATATTTT. It translates to CAWQKDSSGNTIYF.

On this clone itself: The junction shows a germline mismatch at one end, possibly a read error. The chain is built from TRBV5-8 and TRBJ2-1; D possibly corresponds to TRBD1 (5 bases). Germline CDR1 and CDR2: SGHTS and YDEGEE. The CDR3 consists of 15 residues. The CDR3 coding sequence is TGTGCTAGCAGCTCCCTGACAGACTCCTACAATGAGCAGTTCTTC. Residues: CASSSLTDSYNEQFF.

The chain carries TRBV18 and TRBJ1-2, with 8 bases lining up with TRBD1. CDR1 is KGHSH and CDR2 is LQKENI in the germline V gene. V was pared by 0 bases and J by 2 bases, with 11 bases of the junction left unmatched. The CDR3 covers 18 residues. CDR3 region: CASSPPTLGQGINYGYTF. CDR3 bases: TGTGCCAGCTCACCACCGACCCTCGGACAGGGAATAAACTATGGCTACACCTTC.

The rearrangement joins TRBV10-2 to TRBJ2-7, with no clear D. With 1 base removed from V and 5 bases from J, the gap between germline ends came to 21 bases. Germline V gene sequence: CDR1 WSHSY, CDR2 SAAADI. The CDR3 is 17 residues long. CDR3 nucleotide sequence: TGCGCCAGCAGTGAGTTATCGGCGACCGACGCTACGCACGAGCAGTACTTC. As protein: CASSELSATDATHEQYF.

This chain uses TRBV28 with TRBJ2-1; TRBD1 matches 8 bases. Trimming removed 10 bases from V and 4 bases from J; junction bases left unmatched: 6. CDR1 is MDHEN and CDR2 is SYDVKM in the germline V gene. The CDR3 length is 13 residues. This chain's CDR3 is CAIRGPEYNEQFF. CDR3 sequence (DNA): TGTGCCATCAGGGGGCCGGAGTACAATGAGCAGTTCTTC.

The chain has TRBV5-4 and TRBJ1-1; D possibly corresponds to TRBD1 (5 bases). Trimming removed 1 base from V and 5 bases from J, with 12 bases in between. The length of the CDR3 is 14 residues. CDR1 and CDR2 from the germline V gene are SGHNT and YYREEE (reference sequence). CDR3 sequence reads: CASSLLGSGTEAFF. In DNA form, the CDR3 reads TGTGCCAGCAGCTTGTTGGGGTCAGGGACTGAAGCTTTCTTT.

This clone showed up just a few times. The chain recombines TRBV27 with TRBJ1-5, with D maybe TRBD1 (6 bases). The germline CDR1 and CDR2 sequences are MNHEY and SMNVEV (reference sequence). V lost 6 bases and J 1 base, leaving 16 bases between the germline ends. The CDR3 runs to 16 residues. The CDR3 nucleotides are TGTGCCAGCAGACCTTGGGGGGCAGGGAGCAATCAGCCCCAGCATTTT. It encodes CASRPWGAGSNQPQHF.

The CDR3 loop is CASSDGAAADLTTEAFF. The DNA of the CDR3 is TGCGCCAGCAGTGATGGAGCTGCCGCGGACCTGACCACTGAAGCTTTCTTT. The chain has TRBV10-1 and TRBJ1-1; D gene uncertain. The CDR3 spans 17 residues. Per germline, CDR1 WNHNN and CDR2 SYGVQD (reference sequence). Trimming took off 3 bases at V and 4 bases at J, with 21 bases between the two ends.

This rearrangement joins TRBV5-5 to TRBJ2-5, with D perhaps matching TRBD1 (5 bases). This CDR3 has 14 amino acids. Trimming took off 3 bases at V and 1 base at J, with 10 bases between the two ends. CDR1 is SGHKS and CDR2 is YYEKEE in the germline V gene (reference sequence). The CDR3 sequence: CASSWGEFQETQYF. CDR3 sequence (DNA): TGTGCCAGCAGCTGGGGCGAGTTCCAAGAGACCCAGTACTTC.

The chain links TRBV6-1 to TRBJ1-6; D gene uncertain. With 1 base removed from V and 0 bases from J, the gap between germline ends came to 4 bases. The CDR3 totals 15 residues. Germline loops: CDR1 MNHNS, CDR2 SASEGT. CDR3 DNA: TGTGCCAGCAGTGAAGGGAGCTCCTATAATTCACCCCTCCACTTT. Residues: CASSEGSSYNSPLHF.

CDR3 DNA: TGTGCCAGCGAAGGGCACTACGAGCAGTACTTC. It encodes CASEGHYEQYF. This rearrangement joins TRBV2 to TRBJ2-7; D remains unclear. Trimming stripped 8 bases from V and 3 bases from J, with 8 bases between. Germline-derived CDR1 and CDR2 are SNHLY and FYNNEI. The CDR3 consists of 11 residues. The full variable domain, in which reference TRBV2 and TRBJ2-7 provide the parts outside the CDR3, is EPEVTQTPSHQVTQMGQEVILRCVPISNHLYFYWYRQILGQKVEFLVSFYNNEISEKSEIFDDQFSVERPDGSNFTLKIRSTKLEDSAMYFCASEGHYEQYFGPGTRLTVT.

V gene TRBV28 combines with J gene TRBJ1-1, with unresolved D. V shed 10 bases and J shed 1 base, with 13 bases lying between them. Germline V lookup: CDR1 MDHEN, CDR2 SYDVKM. CDR3 size: 13 residues. CDR3 protein: CATVPRRNTEAFF. CDR3 nucleotides: TGTGCCACCGTCCCCCGGAGGAACACTGAAGCTTTCTTT.